One sample yielded the 5 T cell receptor beta chains listed below, sequenced in a study of blood T cell repertoires in COVID-19. Produced via immunoSEQ multiplex PCR; TCRdb's table is partial and in-frame only. The table lists about 330,000 clones, over 70% of them singletons. The sequencing sample was made of peripheral blood. The origin of the receptors is a woman in her 50s with acute or convalescent COVID-19.

This chain connects TRBV29-1 to TRBJ2-7, with a tentative D call TRBD2 (6 bases). Germline-derived CDR1 and CDR2 are SQVTM and ANQGSEA. The CDR3 runs 13 residues. Trimming pared 5 bases from V and 6 bases from J, leaving 17 bases between. CDR3 nucleotide sequence: TGCAGCGTTCAGCCCGGAGGGGAGTCCGAGCAGTACTTC. The encoded protein is CSVQPGGESEQYF.

The chain joins TRBV2 to TRBJ1-2; 9 nucleotides agree with TRBD1. The CDR3 extends over 15 amino acids. CDR1 is SNHLY, CDR2 FYNNEI, per germline. J was trimmed by 8 bases and V by 0 bases; bases with no gene match: 7. The CDR3, as DNA: TGTGCCAGCAGTGAAGCGTGGACAGGGGAATACGGCTACACCTTC. Translated: CASSEAWTGEYGYTF.

The rearrangement links TRBV3-1 (or the pseudogene TRBV3-2) to TRBJ1-2; D is undetermined. This CDR3 region has 15 residues. V was pared by 0 bases and J by 4 bases, with 12 bases between. CDR1 and CDR2 from the germline V gene are LGHDT and YNNKEL (reference sequence). As DNA, the CDR3 is TGTGCCAGCAGCCAAGATAACGGGAACACCTATGGCTACACCTTC. This sequence encodes CASSQDNGNTYGYTF.

The genes are TRBV4-1 and TRBJ2-5, with 8 nucleotides matching TRBD2. This CDR3 region has 16 residues. V dropped 3 bases and J dropped 4; count of bases not matched to a gene: 10. CDR1 and CDR2 (germline): MGHRA, YSYEKL. CDR3 bases: TGCGCCAGCAGCCAGGACGGAGCGGGAGTATCAGAGACCCAGTACTTC. It encodes CASSQDGAGVSETQYF.

V and J are TRBV7-3 and TRBJ1-1; 7 bases are shared with TRBD1. Germline V gene sequence: CDR1 SGHTA, CDR2 FQGTGA. The CDR3 length is 14 residues. V shed 4 bases and J 4 bases; nucleotides not matched to a gene: 6. The CDR3 coding sequence is TGTGCCAGCAGCTACCAGGGGGTGGGCACTGAAGCTTTCTTT. Encoded protein: CASSYQGVGTEAFF. Variable domain in full (rest from reference TRBV7-3 and TRBJ1-1): GAGVSQTPSNKVTEKGKYVELRCDPISGHTALYWYRQSLGQGPEFLIYFQGTGAADDSGLPNDRFFAVRPEGSVSTLKIQRTERGDSAVYLCASSYQGVGTEAFFGQGTRLTVV.